The following is a T cell receptor beta chain sequence with its context. Source study methods: How many nucleated cells were present was estimated from reference gene primer amplification. Assay: immunoSEQ multiplex PCR; the TCRdb copy retains only in-frame clones and omits some. V, J and clone size are taken as reported in that table, and D and trimming were inferred from the DNA itself. The table shows around 160,000 clones, with approximately 91% occurring only once. The data derive from a study of blood T cell repertoires in COVID-19. From germline, CDR1 is LNHDA and CDR2 SQIVND (reference sequence). Trimming left V 1 base short and J 3 bases short, with 6 bases between. This CDR3 has 13 amino acids.

Sequenced sample: peripheral blood. The sequence was collected from a man aged 18 to 30 with acute or convalescent COVID-19. The J gene is TRBJ2-5, the V gene TRBV19; D is unclear. DNA of the CDR3: TGTGCCAGTAGTATAGTAACAGAAGAGACCCAGTACTTC. This codes for CASSIVTEETQYF.